This TCR beta chain emerged from a study of yellow fever vaccine responses in identical twins. TCRdb reanalysed the RT-PCR reads using MiXCR and keeps one entry per CDR3 protein. Counted here are under 20,000 distinct CDR3 sequences, approximately 70% occurring once; the ten biggest clones make up roughly 2.7%. Germline assignment: CDR1 MRHNA and CDR2 SNTAGT. CDR3 length equals 15 residues. Losses at the gene ends were 6 bases for V and 0 bases for J; bases not matched to a gene: 1. V is TRBV6-4 and J is TRBJ2-6, with 8 bases fitting TRBD1. Sequenced material: T cells from blood (PBMCs), unsorted or a sorted subset (not recorded which), taken before or after yellow fever vaccination (not recorded which). The origin of this receptor is a woman under 30 who received the yellow fever vaccine. DNA for the CDR3: TGTGCCAGCAGCGGACAGGGCTCTGGGGCCAACGTCCTGACTTTC. Its protein is CASSGQGSGANVLTF.